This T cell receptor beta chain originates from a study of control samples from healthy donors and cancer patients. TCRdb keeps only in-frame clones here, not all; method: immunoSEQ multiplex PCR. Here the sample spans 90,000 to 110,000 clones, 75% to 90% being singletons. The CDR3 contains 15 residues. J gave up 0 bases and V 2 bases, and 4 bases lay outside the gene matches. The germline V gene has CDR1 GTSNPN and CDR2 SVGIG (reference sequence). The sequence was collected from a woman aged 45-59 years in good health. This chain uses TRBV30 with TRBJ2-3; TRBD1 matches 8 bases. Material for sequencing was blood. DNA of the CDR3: TGTGCCTGGAGTCTGACAGGGGCAAGCACAGATACGCAGTATTTT. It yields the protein CAWSLTGASTDTQYF.